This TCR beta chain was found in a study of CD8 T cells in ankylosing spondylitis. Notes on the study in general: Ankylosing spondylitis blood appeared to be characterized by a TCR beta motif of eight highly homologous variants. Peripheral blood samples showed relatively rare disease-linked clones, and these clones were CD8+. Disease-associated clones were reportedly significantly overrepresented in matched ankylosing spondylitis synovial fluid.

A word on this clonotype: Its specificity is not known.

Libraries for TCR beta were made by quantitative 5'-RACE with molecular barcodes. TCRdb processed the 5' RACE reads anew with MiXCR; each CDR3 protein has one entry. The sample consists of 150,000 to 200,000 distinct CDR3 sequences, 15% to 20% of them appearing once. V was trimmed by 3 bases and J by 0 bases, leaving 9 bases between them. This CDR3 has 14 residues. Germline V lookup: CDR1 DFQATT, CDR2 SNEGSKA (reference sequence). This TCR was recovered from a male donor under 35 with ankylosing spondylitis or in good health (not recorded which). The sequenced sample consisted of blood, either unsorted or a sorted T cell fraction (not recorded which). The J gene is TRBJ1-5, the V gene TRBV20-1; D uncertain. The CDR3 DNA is TGCAGTGCTAGCACCAAATATAGCAATCAGCCCCAGCATTTT. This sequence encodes CSASTKYSNQPQHF.